The clone carrying this T cell receptor (beta chain) was seen repeatedly, ten times or more. RNA transcripts yielded amplified TCR beta CDR3 regions. An initial round of RT-PCR targeting the TCR CDR3 relied on the HTBI primer set. TCRdb independently ran MiXCR on the multiplex PCR reads; one entry per CDR3 protein. The table records around 690,000 distinct CDR3 sequences, roughly 17% of them present only once. This record belongs to a study of T cells in Graves' hyperthyroidism and ophthalmopathy. The sample taken for sequencing was blood. The source is a man aged 45 to 65 with Graves' hyperthyroidism.

CDR3 amino acids: CASSFGQGADTQYF. In DNA, the CDR3 is TGTGCCAGCAGTTTCGGACAGGGGGCAGATACGCAGTATTTT. V gene TRBV12-3 or TRBV12-4 combines with J gene TRBJ2-3; 10 bases line up with TRBD1. Trimming took 3 bases from V and 4 from J; bases not matched to a gene: 1. CDR3 length equals 14 residues.